This TCR beta chain was sequenced in a study of T cells in Graves' hyperthyroidism and ophthalmopathy (dated by TCRdb to about 2019). Turning to the overall study: Peripheral blood was sampled at the time of initial diagnosis, prior to any treatment. TCR Vbeta CDR3 sequencing of 130 to 150 peripheral blood samples (over 40 ophthalmopathy, roughly 72 hyperthyroidism and roughly 17 progressor patients) is reported in the paper. Whether ophthalmopathy could be predicted prospectively was tested in an independent validation cohort made up of 18 to 20 hyperthyroidism patients plus 17 patients who later progressed to ophthalmopathy. In six Graves' hyperthyroidism patients, the study also compared T-cell repertoires from thyroid tissue with T-cell repertoires from blood. TCR V-J signatures able to tell the groups apart were searched for in a discovery cohort of 90 to 100 patients, of whom around 42 had Graves' ophthalmopathy and around 57 had stable Graves' hyperthyroidism. After sampling, hyperthyroidism patients received methimazole starting at 30 mg daily, and ophthalmopathy patients received high-dose intravenous methylprednisolone. The roughly 94 discovery patients were randomly divided into training and test sets at a 7:3 ratio. General study outcomes and caveats: No statistical method was used to set the sample size in advance, and investigators knew the group allocation. In validation, progression to ophthalmopathy was predicted by the model with more than 65% sensitivity and 72% to 85% specificity, a median of roughly 6 months before onset. Most expanded thyroid clonotypes (frequency above 0.001) were also detected in blood, suggesting blood repertoires may reflect thyroid immune responses. A 13 V-J signature model separated ophthalmopathy from stable hyperthyroidism, with around 91% sensitivity and roughly 81% specificity in cross-validation and 80%/75% in testing.

The TCR beta CDR3 regions were amplified from RNA transcripts. A first-round RT-PCR of the TCR CDR3 used the HTBI primer set with the Qiagen OneStep RT-PCR kit. Libraries were constructed in a second round of multiplex PCR, after which size selection and purification were carried out. Paired-end sequencing of the libraries was performed with 100 bp reads on an Illumina HiSeq2000. The authors' analysis ran thus. Raw data were processed with SOAPnuke, discarding reads with adapters, uncalled bases, mean Phred below 15, or no exact constant-primer or identifier match. COPE v1.2.5 was used to merge the high-quality paired reads, and each unique nucleotide sequence was defined as a clonotype. MiTCR v1.1 was used to align the clonotypes against IMGT TRBV, TRBD and TRBJ reference segments. The analysis included only V-J combinations with a frequency above 0.0001, which together covered around 99% of the repertoires. The TCS score was defined as the ratio of F50 (clonal expansion) to E x V (chaos), calculated using BLOSUM62-based TCRdist between CDR3 peptides within each V-J. Welch's t-statistics and random forest reduced fewer than 550 V-J features to 10 to 15, which were used in a naive Bayes classifier (R e1071). TCRdb reran the public reads through fastp at Q25 and MiXCR, keeping productive beta chains. Each entry is one CDR3 protein sequence, shown with its most common DNA and genes. The V and J calls here are based on TCRdb, not the publication. Across this sample there are approximately 520,000 distinct CDR3 sequences, with about 24% seen only once. The biggest ten clones account for about 11% of the sample.

Ophthalmopathy patients had moderately to severely active disease, with a Clinical Activity Score of 3 or more, a NOSPECS grade of 4 or more, and a disease duration of less than 3 months. Patients with uncontrolled infections, other autoimmune diseases, pregnancy or lactation were excluded. Diagnoses were established on the basis of clinical symptoms, serum thyroxine and TRAb, thyroid ultrasound, and orbital computed tomography. PBMCs were separated from 8 to 10 ml of fresh peripheral blood using Ficoll-Paque density gradient centrifugation. Total RNA was extracted using Trizol reagent, and RNA quality was assessed on an Agilent 2100 Bioanalyzer. The CDR1 and CDR2 encoded by the germline V gene are MNHNS and SASEGT. The germline ends are 21 bases apart after V is trimmed by 3 bases and J by 0 bases. Spanning cysteine to phenylalanine, the CDR3 consists of 19 amino acids. Just the 57-base CDR3 DNA is kept, in frame starting at base 1.

Notes on this clonotype: This clone's antigen is unknown. Base qualities are missing; no much larger clone stands one base away.

The specimen was blood. The chain is made from TRBV6-1 and TRBJ1-5; the D gene is perhaps TRBD1, on 6 matching bases. This receptor was identified in a woman in her twenties or thirties with Graves' ophthalmopathy. In nucleotides, the sequence is TGTGCCAGCAGTGATACCGCAGGGGCCTTTACTAATAGCAATCAGCCCCAGCATTTT. Its protein product is CASSDTAGAFTNSNQPQHF.